The sequence of this T cell receptor (beta chain) was determined in a study of shared clonotypes between healthy human individuals. About the research overall: Per donor, CD8 memory used one plate, CD8 naive used two, CD4 memory used three and CD4 naive used three. Study observations and caveats: It was expected that sequencing depth would affect clonotype sharing among donors.

An even split of each subset's genomic DNA across several immunoSEQ plates was performed. Clones were sequenced by immunoSEQ multiplex PCR, and TCRdb holds only the in-frame ones, with some missing. The sample shows 2,500,000 or so clones, around 92% of them seen only once. Germline CDR1 is ENHRY and CDR2 is SYGVKD. The CDR3 spans 15 residues. J was trimmed by 10 bases and V by 2 bases; bases with no gene match: 4. CD4+ cells yielded CD45RA+ naive and CD45RA-negative memory subsets. Regarding this clone: What it binds is unknown. Other DNA sequences in the same sample also yield this CDR3.

The chain joins TRBV10-3 to TRBJ2-1; the match to TRBD2 covers 14 bases. Sequencing was done on a sample of naive CD4+ T cells from PBMCs. Subset denoted: CD45RA+ positively selected. This sequence was found in a man aged 18 to 35 in good health. Some clones in this sample may be carry-over from other donors' samples. CDR3 sequence reads: CAISEGTSGSNEQFF. The CDR3 region has the DNA TGTGCCATCAGTGAGGGGACTAGCGGGAGTAACGAGCAGTTCTTC.